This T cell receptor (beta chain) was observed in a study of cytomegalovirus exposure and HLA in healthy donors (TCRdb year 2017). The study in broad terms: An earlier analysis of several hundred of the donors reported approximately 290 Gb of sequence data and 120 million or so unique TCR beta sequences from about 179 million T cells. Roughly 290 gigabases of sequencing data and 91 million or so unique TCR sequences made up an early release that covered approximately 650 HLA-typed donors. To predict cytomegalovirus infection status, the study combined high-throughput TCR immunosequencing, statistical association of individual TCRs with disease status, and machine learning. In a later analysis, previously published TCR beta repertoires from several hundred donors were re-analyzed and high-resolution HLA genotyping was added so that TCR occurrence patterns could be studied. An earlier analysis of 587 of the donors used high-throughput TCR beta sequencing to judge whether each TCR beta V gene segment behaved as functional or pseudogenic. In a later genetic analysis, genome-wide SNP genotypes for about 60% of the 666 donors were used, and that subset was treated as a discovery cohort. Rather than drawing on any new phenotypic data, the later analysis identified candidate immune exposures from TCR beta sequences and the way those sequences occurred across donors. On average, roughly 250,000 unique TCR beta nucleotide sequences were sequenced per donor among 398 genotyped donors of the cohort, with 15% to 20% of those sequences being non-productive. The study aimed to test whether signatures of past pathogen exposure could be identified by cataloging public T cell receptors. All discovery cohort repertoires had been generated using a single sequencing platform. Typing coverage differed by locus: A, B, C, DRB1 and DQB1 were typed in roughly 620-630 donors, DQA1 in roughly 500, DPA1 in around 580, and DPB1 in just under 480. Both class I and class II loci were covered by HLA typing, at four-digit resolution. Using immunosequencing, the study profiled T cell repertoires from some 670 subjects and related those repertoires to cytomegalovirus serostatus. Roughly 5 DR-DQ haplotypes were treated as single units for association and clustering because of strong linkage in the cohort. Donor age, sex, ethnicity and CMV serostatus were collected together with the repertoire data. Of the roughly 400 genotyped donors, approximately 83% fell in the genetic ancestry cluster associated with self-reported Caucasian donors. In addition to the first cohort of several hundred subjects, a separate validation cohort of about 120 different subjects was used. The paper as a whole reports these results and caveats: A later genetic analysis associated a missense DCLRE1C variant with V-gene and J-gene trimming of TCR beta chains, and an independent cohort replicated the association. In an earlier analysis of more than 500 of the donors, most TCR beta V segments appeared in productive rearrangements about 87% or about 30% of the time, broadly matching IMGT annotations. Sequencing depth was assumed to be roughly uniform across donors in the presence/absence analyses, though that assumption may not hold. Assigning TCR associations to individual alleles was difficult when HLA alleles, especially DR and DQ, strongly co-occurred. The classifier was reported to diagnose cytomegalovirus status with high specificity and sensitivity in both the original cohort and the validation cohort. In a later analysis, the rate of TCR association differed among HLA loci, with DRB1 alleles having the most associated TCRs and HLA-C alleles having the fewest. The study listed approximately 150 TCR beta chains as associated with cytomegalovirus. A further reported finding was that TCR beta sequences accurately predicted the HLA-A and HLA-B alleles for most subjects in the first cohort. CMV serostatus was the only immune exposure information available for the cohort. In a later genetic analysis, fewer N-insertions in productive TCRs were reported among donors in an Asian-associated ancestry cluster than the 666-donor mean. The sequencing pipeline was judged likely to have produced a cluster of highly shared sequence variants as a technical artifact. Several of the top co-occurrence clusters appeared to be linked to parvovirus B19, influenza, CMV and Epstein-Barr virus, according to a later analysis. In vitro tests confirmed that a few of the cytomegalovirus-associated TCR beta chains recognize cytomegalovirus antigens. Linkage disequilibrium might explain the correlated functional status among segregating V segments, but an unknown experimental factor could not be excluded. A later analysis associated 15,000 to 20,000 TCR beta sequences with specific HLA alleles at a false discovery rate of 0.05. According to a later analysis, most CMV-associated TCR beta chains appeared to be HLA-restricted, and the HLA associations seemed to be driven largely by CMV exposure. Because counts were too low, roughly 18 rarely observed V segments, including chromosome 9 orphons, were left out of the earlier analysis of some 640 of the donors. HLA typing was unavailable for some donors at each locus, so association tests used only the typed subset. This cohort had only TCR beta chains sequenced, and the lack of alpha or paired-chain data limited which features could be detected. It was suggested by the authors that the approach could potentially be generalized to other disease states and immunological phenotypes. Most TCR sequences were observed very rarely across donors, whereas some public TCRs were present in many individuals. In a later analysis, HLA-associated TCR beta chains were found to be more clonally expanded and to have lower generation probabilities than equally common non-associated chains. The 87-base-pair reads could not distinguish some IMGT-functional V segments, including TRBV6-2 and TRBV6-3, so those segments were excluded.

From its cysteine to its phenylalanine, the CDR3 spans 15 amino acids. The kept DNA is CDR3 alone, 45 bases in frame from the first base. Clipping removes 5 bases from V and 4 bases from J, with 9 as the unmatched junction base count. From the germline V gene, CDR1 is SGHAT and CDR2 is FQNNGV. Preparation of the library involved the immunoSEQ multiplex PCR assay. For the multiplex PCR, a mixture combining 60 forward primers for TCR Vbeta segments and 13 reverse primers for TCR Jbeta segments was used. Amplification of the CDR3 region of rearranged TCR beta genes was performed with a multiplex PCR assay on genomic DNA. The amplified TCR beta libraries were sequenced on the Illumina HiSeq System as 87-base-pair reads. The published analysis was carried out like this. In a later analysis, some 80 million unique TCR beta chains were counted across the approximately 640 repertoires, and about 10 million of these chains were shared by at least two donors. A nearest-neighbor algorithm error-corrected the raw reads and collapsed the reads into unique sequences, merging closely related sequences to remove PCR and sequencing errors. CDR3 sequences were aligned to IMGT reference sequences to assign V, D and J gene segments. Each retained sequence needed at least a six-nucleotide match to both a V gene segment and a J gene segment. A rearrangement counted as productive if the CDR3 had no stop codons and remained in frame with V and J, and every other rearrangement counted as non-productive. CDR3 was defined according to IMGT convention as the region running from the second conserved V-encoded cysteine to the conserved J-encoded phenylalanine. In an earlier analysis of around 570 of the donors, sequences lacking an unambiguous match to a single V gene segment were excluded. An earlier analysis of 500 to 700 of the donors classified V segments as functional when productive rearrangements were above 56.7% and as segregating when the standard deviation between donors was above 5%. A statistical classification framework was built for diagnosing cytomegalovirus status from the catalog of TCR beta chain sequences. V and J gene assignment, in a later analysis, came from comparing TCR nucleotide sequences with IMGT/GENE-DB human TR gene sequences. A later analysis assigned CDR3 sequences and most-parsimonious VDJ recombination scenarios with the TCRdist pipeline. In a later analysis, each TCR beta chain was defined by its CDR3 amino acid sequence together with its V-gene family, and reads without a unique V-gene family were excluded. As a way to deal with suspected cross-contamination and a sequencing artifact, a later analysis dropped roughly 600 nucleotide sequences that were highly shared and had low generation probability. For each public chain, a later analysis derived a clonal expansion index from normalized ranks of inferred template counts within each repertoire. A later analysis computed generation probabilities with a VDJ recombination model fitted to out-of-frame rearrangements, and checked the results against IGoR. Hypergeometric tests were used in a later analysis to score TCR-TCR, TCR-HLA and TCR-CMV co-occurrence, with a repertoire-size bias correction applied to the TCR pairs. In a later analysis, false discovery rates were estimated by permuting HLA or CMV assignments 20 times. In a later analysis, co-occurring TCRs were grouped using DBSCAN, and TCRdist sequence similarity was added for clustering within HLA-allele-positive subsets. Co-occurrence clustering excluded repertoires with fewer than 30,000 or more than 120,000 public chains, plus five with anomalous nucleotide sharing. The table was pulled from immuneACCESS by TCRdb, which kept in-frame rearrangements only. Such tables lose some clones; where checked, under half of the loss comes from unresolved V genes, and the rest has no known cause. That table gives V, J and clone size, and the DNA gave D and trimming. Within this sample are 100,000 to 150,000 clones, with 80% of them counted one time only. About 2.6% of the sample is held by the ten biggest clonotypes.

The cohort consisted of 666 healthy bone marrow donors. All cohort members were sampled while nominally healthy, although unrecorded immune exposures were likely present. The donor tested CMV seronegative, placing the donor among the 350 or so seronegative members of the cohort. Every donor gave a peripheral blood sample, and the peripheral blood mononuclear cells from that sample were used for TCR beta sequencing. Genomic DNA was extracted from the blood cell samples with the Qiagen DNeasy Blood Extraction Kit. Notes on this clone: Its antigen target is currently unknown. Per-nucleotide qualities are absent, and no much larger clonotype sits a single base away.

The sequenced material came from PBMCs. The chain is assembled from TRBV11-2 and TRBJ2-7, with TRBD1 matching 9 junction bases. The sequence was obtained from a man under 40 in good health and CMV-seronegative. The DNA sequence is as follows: TGTGCCAGCAGCCCAGGGCGGGACAGGGCTTACGAGCAGTACTTC. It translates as CASSPGRDRAYEQYF.